One and the same sample provided the 18 T cell receptor beta chains below, sequenced in a study of shared clonotypes between healthy human individuals. TCRdb's copy holds only in-frame clones and misses some; the assay was immunoSEQ multiplex PCR. Among approximately 2.1 million clones, over 90% were seen once, and the ten largest hold under 0.45%. Sequencing was performed on naive CD4+ T cells from PBMCs. Subset: CD45RA+ positively selected. The receptors derive from a young man in good health. Some clones in this sample may be carry-over from other donors' samples.

This clone has just one count. This chain's CDR3 is CASHMGQRSTDTQYF. CDR3 DNA sequence: TGCGCCAGTCATATGGGGCAGCGGTCGACAGATACGCAGTATTTT. The chain links TRBV5-1 to TRBJ2-3, with D perhaps matching TRBD1 or TRBD2 (5 bases each). V lost 8 bases, J lost 3 bases, and 19 bases lay in between. CDR1 and CDR2 (germline): SGHRS, YFSETQ. This CDR3 spans 15 amino acids.

The chain recombines TRBV5-1 with TRBJ1-1; the match to TRBD1 covers 9 bases. There are 15 residues in the CDR3. The germline gives CDR1 SGHRS, CDR2 YFSETQ. J lost 3 bases, V lost 4 bases, and 7 bases had no gene match. The CDR3 nucleotides are TGCGCCAGCAGCCGGGACAGGGTGGTGGACACTGAAGCTTTCTTT. This encodes CASSRDRVVDTEAFF. The full variable domain, in which reference TRBV5-1 and TRBJ1-1 provide the parts outside the CDR3, is KAGVTQTPRYLIKTRGQQVTLSCSPISGHRSVSWYQQTPGQGLQFLFEYFSETQRNKGNFPGRFSGRQFSNSRSEMNVSTLELGDSALYLCASSRDRVVDTEAFFGQGTRLTVV.

J is TRBJ1-5 and V is TRBV19, with 9 bases fitting TRBD1. The V gene end was trimmed by 4 bases and the J gene end by 3 bases; junction bases not matched to a gene: 7. CDR3 length: 16 amino acids. Germline CDR1 LNHDA, CDR2 SQIVND (reference sequence). Here the CDR3 DNA reads TGTGCCAGTAGTACTACAGGGGGCTTTTACAATCAGCCCCAGCATTTT. Protein sequence: CASSTTGGFYNQPQHF. Based on the CDR3 plus reference TRBV19 and TRBJ1-5, the full variable domain is DGGITQSPKYLFRKEGQNVTLSCEQNLNHDAMYWYRQDPGQGLRLIYYSQIVNDFQKGDIAEGYSVSREKKESFPLTVTSAQKNPTAFYLCASSTTGGFYNQPQHFGDGTRLSIL.

The genes are TRBV6-1 and TRBJ2-2; 10 nucleotides line up with TRBD1. This CDR3 region has 15 residues. Germline V gene lookup returns CDR1 MNHNS and CDR2 SASEGT. Losses at the gene ends were 6 bases for V and 3 bases for J; bases not matched to a gene: 4. In DNA, the CDR3 is TGTGCCAGCAGCCCGGGACAGGGGTACACCGGGGAGCTGTTTTTT. It is translated as CASSPGQGYTGELFF.

CDR3 in DNA: TGTGCCAGCAGCGTAGGCCGGCCGGGAGGGAGCACAGATACGCAGTATTTT. Translating it yields CASSVGRPGGSTDTQYF. V is TRBV9 and J is TRBJ2-3, with TRBD2 matching 8 bases. The CDR3 totals 17 residues. Trimming took 0 bases from V and 0 from J; bases not matched to a gene: 6. Germline lookup yields CDR1 SGDLS and CDR2 YYNGEE.

V and J are TRBV27 and TRBJ2-2; no reliable D call. Germline assignment: CDR1 MNHEY and CDR2 SMNVEV (reference sequence). This CDR3 comprises 14 residues. The V and J ends lost 3 bases and 0 bases respectively, with 5 bases between them. CDR3 loop: CASSFGANTGELFF. CDR3 DNA: TGTGCCAGCAGTTTTGGGGCGAACACCGGGGAGCTGTTTTTT.

V is TRBV5-6 and J is TRBJ2-2, with unresolved D. CDR1 is SGHDT and CDR2 is YYEEEE in the germline V gene. This CDR3 is built from 15 residues. Trimming removed 5 bases from V and 6 bases from J, with 17 bases in between. The CDR3 region is CASRLGRSGAGELFF. In nucleotides, the CDR3 is TGTGCCAGCAGACTCGGGCGGTCGGGCGCCGGGGAGCTGTTTTTT.

This clone has a single count. J is TRBJ1-2 and V is TRBV28; D remains ambiguous. The germline V gene encodes CDR1 MDHEN and CDR2 SYDVKM. V was trimmed by 6 bases and J by 0 bases, leaving 11 bases between them. The CDR3 runs 14 residues. Written as DNA, the CDR3 is TGTGCCAGCAGGGTTGTTTCAGCTAACTATGGCTACACCTTC. Protein product: CASRVVSANYGYTF.

V is TRBV5-6 and J is TRBJ2-5; 7 nucleotides line up with TRBD1. The trim removed 2 bases at V and 11 bases at J, leaving 9 bases unmatched. The CDR3 is 13 amino acids. Germline loops: CDR1 SGHDT, CDR2 YYEEEE. CDR3 residues: CASSLGGPVGQYF. CDR3 bases: TGTGCCAGCAGCTTAGGGGGCCCCGTCGGGCAGTACTTC.

In this sample, this clone turned up a few times. The chain uses TRBV5-1 and TRBJ1-1, with a possible D match to TRBD1 (6 bases). This CDR3 region has 16 residues. Germline V gene data show CDR1 as SGHRS and CDR2 as YFSETQ. V lost 5 bases and J 0 bases, leaving 17 bases between the germline ends. DNA for the CDR3: TGCGCCAGCAGGGATCCCCCCGCAGGGGTGAACACTGAAGCTTTCTTT. Translation: CASRDPPAGVNTEAFF.

The genes are TRBV27 and TRBJ2-7; 11 nucleotides match TRBD2. Trimming took 2 bases from V and 2 from J; bases not matched to a gene: 5. CDR3 length: 16 residues. Germline values: CDR1 MNHEY, CDR2 SMNVEV (reference sequence). The CDR3 spells CASSLKGLADTYEQYF. The CDR3, as DNA: TGTGCCAGCAGTTTAAAGGGACTAGCGGACACCTACGAGCAGTACTTC.

The J gene is TRBJ2-7, the V gene TRBV5-4; TRBD1 is a possible D gene (6 bases). The CDR3 totals 13 residues. V dropped 9 bases and J dropped 6 bases, with 19 bases sitting between them. The germline CDR1 and CDR2 sequences are SGHNT and YYREEE (reference sequence). CDR3 bases: TGTGCCATCGCCGGGACGCGGACAGCCGAGCAGTACTTC. It codes for CAIAGTRTAEQYF.

The rearrangement joins TRBV6-5 to TRBJ1-4; D may be TRBD1 (5 bases). CDR3 length: 14 residues. V was shortened by 0 bases and J by 7 bases, with 9 bases between the two germline ends. Germline loops: CDR1 MNHEY, CDR2 SVGAGI. CDR3 amino acids: CASSYSRVREKLFF. The CDR3 region has the DNA TGTGCCAGCAGTTACTCCAGGGTTCGTGAAAAACTGTTTTTT.

The CDR3 bases are TGTGCCAGCAGTGGGCGGACAGGGGTCGACGAGCAGTACTTC. This encodes CASSGRTGVDEQYF. V is TRBV6-1 and J is TRBJ2-7, with 9 nucleotides matching TRBD1. CDR1 and CDR2 (germline): MNHNS, SASEGT. The CDR3 sequence is 14 residues long. V shed 4 bases, J shed 5 bases, and the junction held 6 bases outside the gene matches.

The chain uses TRBV19 and TRBJ2-7; 9 bases are shared with TRBD2. V lost 5 bases to trimming and J lost 6 bases; unmatched junction nucleotides: 11. The CDR3 loop spans 15 amino acids. Germline V CDR1 and CDR2: LNHDA, SQIVND (reference sequence). The DNA for the CDR3 is TGTGCCAGTAGTCGCGGGGGGGCCGGACGGACCGAGCAGTACTTC. Protein product: CASSRGGAGRTEQYF.

The chain uses TRBV9 and TRBJ2-1, with 8 bases lining up with TRBD1. The V gene's germline CDR1 is SGDLS and CDR2 YYNGEE. This CDR3 contains 16 residues. V shed 3 bases, J shed 0 bases, and the junction held 5 bases outside the gene matches. In DNA, the CDR3 is TGTGCCAGCAGCGGGAGGGGACAGGCCTCCTACAATGAGCAGTTCTTC. Translation gives CASSGRGQASYNEQFF.

The chain joins TRBV19 to TRBJ2-7; 14 bases are a match to TRBD2. The CDR3 has 15 amino acids. V trimming: 3 bases; J trimming: 2 bases; junction bases outside the gene matches: 0. Germline CDR1 reads LNHDA; CDR2 reads SQIVND (reference sequence). This CDR3 is CASSMGLAGAYEQYF. CDR3 bases: TGTGCCAGTAGTATGGGACTAGCGGGGGCCTACGAGCAGTACTTC.

The chain uses TRBV4-2 and TRBJ1-2, with a possible D match to TRBD1 (5 bases). There are 17 residues in the CDR3. The germline CDR1 and CDR2 sequences are LGHNA and YNFKEQ. V lost 0 bases and J 4 bases, leaving 18 bases between the germline ends. The CDR3 loop is CASSQEPSGKLGYGYTF. CDR3 bases: TGTGCCAGCAGCCAAGAGCCCTCAGGGAAACTGGGCTATGGCTACACCTTC.